These T cell receptor beta chains were read from a single sample in a study of cytomegalovirus exposure and HLA in healthy donors. Sequenced by immunoSEQ multiplex PCR; TCRdb stores in-frame clones only, minus some. This repertoire shows approximately 130,000 clones, 75% to 85% found once; its top ten account for about 8.1%. Material: PBMCs. The source is a woman in her forties or fifties in good health and CMV-seropositive. Both conserved end residues are part of each CDR3. The order of the fields is J gene, V gene, CDR3 protein.

J: TRBJ1-1
V: TRBV29-1
CDR3: CSVRDLNTEAFF

J: TRBJ1-1
V: TRBV6-4
CDR3: CASSDSDKNTEAFF

J: TRBJ1-2
V: TRBV7-6
CDR3: CASSLVGGDGYTF

J: TRBJ2-7
V: TRBV5-6
CDR3: CASSLLSLYEQYF

J: TRBJ2-3
V: TRBV19
CDR3: CASRDRGRSSTDTQYF

J: TRBJ1-1
V: TRBV6-5
CDR3: CASSYSAEGNAEAFF

J: TRBJ2-5
V: TRBV18
CDR3: CASSPAEETQYF

J: TRBJ2-2
V: TRBV7-8
CDR3: CASSPRVGRETGELFF

J: TRBJ2-3
V: TRBV11-3
CDR3: CASSLSRRDTQYF

J: TRBJ2-3
V: TRBV20-1
CDR3: CSARLTDTQYF

J: TRBJ2-7
V: TRBV9
CDR3: CASSVSQGGEQYF

J: TRBJ2-5
V: TRBV18
CDR3: CASSPPPGGPQETQYF

J: TRBJ2-1
V: TRBV4-3
CDR3: CASSQESDRWLEQFF

J: TRBJ1-1
V: TRBV7-3
CDR3: CASGTSWDTEAFF

J: TRBJ2-7
V: TRBV2
CDR3: CATGGDRGIYEQYF

J: TRBJ2-2
V: TRBV7-9
CDR3: CASSLDVAWAELFF